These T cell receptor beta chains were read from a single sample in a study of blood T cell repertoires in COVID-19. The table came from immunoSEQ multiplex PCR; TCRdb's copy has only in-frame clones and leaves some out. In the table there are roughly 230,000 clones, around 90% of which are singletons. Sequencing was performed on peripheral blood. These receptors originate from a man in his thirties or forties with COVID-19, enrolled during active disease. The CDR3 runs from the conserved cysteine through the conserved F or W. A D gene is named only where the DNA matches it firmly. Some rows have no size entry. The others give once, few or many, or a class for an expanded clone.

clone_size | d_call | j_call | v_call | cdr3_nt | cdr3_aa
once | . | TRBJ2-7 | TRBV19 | TGTGCCAGTAGTATAGAGAGCGGCTACGAGCAGTACTTC | CASSIESGYEQYF
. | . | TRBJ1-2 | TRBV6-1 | TGTGCCAGCAGTGAAGGGGCCAACGCTAACTATGGCTACACCTTC | CASSEGANANYGYTF
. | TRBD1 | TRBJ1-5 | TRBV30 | TGTGCCTGGGCGACAGGGGGCATCAATCAGCCCCAGCATTTT | CAWATGGINQPQHF
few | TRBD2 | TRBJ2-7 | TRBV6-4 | TGTGCCAGCAGTGAGGGCCCGGGGAGGGTCCACGAGCAGTACTTC | CASSEGPGRVHEQYF
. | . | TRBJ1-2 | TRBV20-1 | TGCAGTGCTAGTATCGCCCGAGGAGACTATGGCTACACCTTC | CSASIARGDYGYTF
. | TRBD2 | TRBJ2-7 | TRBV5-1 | TGCGCCAGCAGCTCCGCCCCCGGGGGGTCCTACGAGCAGTACTTC | CASSSAPGGSYEQYF
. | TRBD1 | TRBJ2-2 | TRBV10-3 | TGTGCCATCAGTGAACGGACAGGGTCGGTCGGGGAGCTGTTTTTT | CAISERTGSVGELFF
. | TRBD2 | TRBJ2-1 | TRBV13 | TGTGCCAGCAGACACTCCGGGACTAGCTCCGGGGGTAACAATGAGCAGTTCTTC | CASRHSGTSSGGNNEQFF
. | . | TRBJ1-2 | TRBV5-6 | TGTGCCAGCAGCCCCGGGAGGGGATCTGGCTACACCTTC | CASSPGRGSGYTF
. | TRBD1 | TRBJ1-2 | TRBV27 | TGTGCCAGCAGTACCGGGACAGGGAACTATGGCTACACCTTC | CASSTGTGNYGYTF
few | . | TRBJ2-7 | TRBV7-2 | TGTGCCAGCAGCTTAGGGGGGGTTCTTAAGGAGCAGTACTTC | CASSLGGVLKEQYF
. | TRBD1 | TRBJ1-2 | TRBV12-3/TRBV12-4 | TGTGCCAGCAGCCGGACAGGGGTGGGTGGCTACACCTTC | CASSRTGVGGYTF
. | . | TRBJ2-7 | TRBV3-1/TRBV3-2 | TGTGCCAGCAGCCAACAGGGGTCCCTCGAGCAGTACTTC | CASSQQGSLEQYF
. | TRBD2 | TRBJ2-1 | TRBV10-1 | TGCGCCAGCAGTGGTCCAGCGGGGGGGCCGGGTGAAAATGAGCAGTTCTTC | CASSGPAGGPGENEQFF
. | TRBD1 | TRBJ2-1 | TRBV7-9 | TGTGCCAGCAGCTTCCCACCGGGACAGAGTCCCTACAATGAGCAGTTCTTC | CASSFPPGQSPYNEQFF
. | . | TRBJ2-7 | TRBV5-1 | TGCGCCAGCACTAGTCCTGACTACGAGCAGTACTTC | CASTSPDYEQYF
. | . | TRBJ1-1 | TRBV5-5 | TGTGCCAGCAGCTTGGACAGGTCGAACACTGAAGCTTTCTTT | CASSLDRSNTEAFF
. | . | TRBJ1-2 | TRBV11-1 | TGTGCCAGCAGCCCCCCTGTCGGGGGGCGTTTTGGCTACACCTTC | CASSPPVGGRFGYTF
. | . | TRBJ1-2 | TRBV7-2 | TGTGCCAGCAGCTCGGACCGGGACATCGTCTATGGCTACACCTTC | CASSSDRDIVYGYTF
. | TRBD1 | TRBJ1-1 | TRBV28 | TGTGCCAGCAGTTTAGGTGGGACAGGAGCCCTTGAAGCTTTCTTT | CASSLGGTGALEAFF
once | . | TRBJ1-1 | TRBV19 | TGTGCCAGTAGTAGACAGCAGGTAGAGGACGAAGCTTTCTTT | CASSRQQVEDEAFF
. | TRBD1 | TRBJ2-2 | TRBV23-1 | TGCGCCAGCAAGGGACAGTCCCCGAACACCGGGGAGCTGTTTTTT | CASKGQSPNTGELFF
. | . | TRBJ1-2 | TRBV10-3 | TGTGCCATCAGTACCGTCTCCAGGGGCTACACCTTC | CAISTVSRGYTF
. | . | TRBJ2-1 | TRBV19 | TGTGCCAGTAGTATAGTCCCCAGGGGCTACAATGAGCAGTTCTTC | CASSIVPRGYNEQFF
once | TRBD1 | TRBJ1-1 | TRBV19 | TGTGCCTCTTGGGACAGGGGAGGCACTGAAGCTTTCTTT | CASWDRGGTEAFF
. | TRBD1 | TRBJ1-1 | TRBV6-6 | TGTGCCAGCAGTCGTACCTATACAGGGGGCGGTACTGAAGCTTTCTTT | CASSRTYTGGGTEAFF
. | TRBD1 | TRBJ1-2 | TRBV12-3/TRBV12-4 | TGTGCCAGCAGTCAAGGGACAGCCTATGGCTACACCTTC | CASSQGTAYGYTF
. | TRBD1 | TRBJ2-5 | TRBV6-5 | TGTGCCAGCCGCCGGGACAGGGTCGCAGAGACCCAGTACTTC | CASRRDRVAETQYF
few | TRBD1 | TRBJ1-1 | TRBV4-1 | TGCGCCAGCAGCCAAGGCGGGAGGGGGCCCCACACTGAAGCTTTCTTT | CASSQGGRGPHTEAFF
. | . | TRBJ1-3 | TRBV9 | TGTGCCAGCAGCGTCGGGAGCTCTGGAAACACCATATATTTT | CASSVGSSGNTIYF
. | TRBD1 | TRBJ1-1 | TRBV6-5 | TGTGCCAGCAGACCGGGACAGGCGAACACTGAAGCTTTCTTT | CASRPGQANTEAFF
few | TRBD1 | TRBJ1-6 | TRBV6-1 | TGTGCCAGCAGTGAAGCAGGGGGCGCTTCACCCCTCCACTTT | CASSEAGGASPLHF
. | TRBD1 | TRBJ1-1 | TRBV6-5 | TGTGCCAGCAGTTACGGGACAGGGTACGAAGGAGCTTTCTTT | CASSYGTGYEGAFF
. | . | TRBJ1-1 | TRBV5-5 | TGTGCCAGCAGCCCAATCGGGGGAGGTGAAGCTTTCTTT | CASSPIGGGEAFF
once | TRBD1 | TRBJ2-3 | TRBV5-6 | TGTGCCAGCAGCTTGGTCGGGACAGGGGTAACAGATACGCAGTATTTT | CASSLVGTGVTDTQYF
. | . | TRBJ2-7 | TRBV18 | TGTGCCAGCTCACCAGAATCCGGGGTGGCCTACGAGCAGTACTTC | CASSPESGVAYEQYF
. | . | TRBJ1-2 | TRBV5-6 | TGTGCCAGCAGCTTGAGGCCAGGAAGTGGCTACACCTTC | CASSLRPGSGYTF
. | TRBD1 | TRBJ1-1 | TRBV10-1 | TGCGCCAGCAGCCGGGACAGATTCACTGAAGCTTTCTTT | CASSRDRFTEAFF
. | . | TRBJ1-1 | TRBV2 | TGTGCCAGCAGTGAACTGCGGTTTCGCACTGAAGCTTTCTTT | CASSELRFRTEAFF
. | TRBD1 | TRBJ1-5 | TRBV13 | TGTGCCAGCAGCTTATCGGGACAGGGGGAGCAGCCCCAGCATTTT | CASSLSGQGEQPQHF
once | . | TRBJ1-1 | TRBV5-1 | TGCGCCAGCAGCTTGTCCAGCCCGGGTGAAGCTTTCTTT | CASSLSSPGEAFF
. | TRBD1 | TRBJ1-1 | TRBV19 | TGTGCCAGTAGTATAAGGGTGGGGACAGCGAACACTGAAGCTTTCTTT | CASSIRVGTANTEAFF
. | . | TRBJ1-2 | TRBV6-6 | TGTGCCAGCAGTGATGGCGGCGGCTTTGGCTACACCTTC | CASSDGGGFGYTF
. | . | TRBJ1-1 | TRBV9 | TGTGCCAGCAGCGCGGGACAGAACACTGAAGCTTTCTTT | CASSAGQNTEAFF
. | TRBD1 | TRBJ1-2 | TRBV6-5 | TGTGCCAGCAGTTACGAGCCAGGGGGCCTCCGCTATGGCTACACCTTC | CASSYEPGGLRYGYTF
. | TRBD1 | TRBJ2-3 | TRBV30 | TGTGCCTGGAGGGACAGGGGGCACTCAGAGCCTTTGTTT | CAWRDRGHSEPLF
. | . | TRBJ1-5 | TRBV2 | TGTGCCAGCAGTGAATTTCGGGTTCAGCCCCAGCATTTT | CASSEFRVQPQHF
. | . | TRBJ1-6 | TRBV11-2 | TGTGCCAGCAGCTTACGGCCCGGGGATTCACCCCTCCACTTT | CASSLRPGDSPLHF
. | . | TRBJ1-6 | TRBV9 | TGTGCCAGCAGCGTAGAAGACAGACAGAATTCACCCCTCCACTTT | CASSVEDRQNSPLHF
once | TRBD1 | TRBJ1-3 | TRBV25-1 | TGTGCCAGCAGCAGGACAGGGGATTTTGGAAACACCATATATTTT | CASSRTGDFGNTIYF
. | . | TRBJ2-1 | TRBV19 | TGTGCCAGTAAAACCAGCTCCTACAATGAGCAGTTCTTC | CASKTSSYNEQFF
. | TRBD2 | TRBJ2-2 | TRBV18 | TGTGCCAGCTCACCACCGGGACTAGCGCCCTGGCAGGGGGAGCTGTTTTTT | CASSPPGLAPWQGELFF
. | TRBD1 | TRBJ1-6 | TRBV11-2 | TGTGCCAGCAGCCCGGACAGGGTGAGGCGATCACCCCTCCACTTT | CASSPDRVRRSPLHF
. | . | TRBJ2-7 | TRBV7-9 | TGTGCCAGCAGCTTAGCGATGGGGCCGGGGCAGTACTTC | CASSLAMGPGQYF